These 13 T cell receptor beta chains came from one sample sequenced in a study of OX40 agonist ivuxolimab in advanced cancers. TCRdb's table, derived via immunoSEQ multiplex PCR, lists solely in-frame clones and lacks some. This table holds 35,000 to 40,000 clones, over 80% found once. Material: CD4+ or CD8+ T cells sorted from blood, obtained in a trial of the OX40 agonist ivuxolimab. The receptors here all came from an adult with an advanced solid tumor such as melanoma, head and neck, liver or kidney cancer.

V and J are TRBV7-9 and TRBJ2-7; D is undetermined. This CDR3 has 12 residues. The ends were cut back, 1 base at V and 12 bases at J, with 13 bases in the middle. The germline gives CDR1 SEHNR, CDR2 FQNEAQ (reference sequence). The CDR3 sequence: CASSLEAPLWYF. In nucleotides, the CDR3 is TGTGCCAGCAGCTTAGAGGCGCCACTCTGGTACTTC.

V usage is TRBV10-3 and J usage is TRBJ1-1, with 7 bases lining up with TRBD1. Unmatched junction bases numbered 4, after V lost 4 bases and J lost 5 bases. The CDR3 is 13 residues long. The germline CDR1 and CDR2 sequences are ENHRY and SYGVKD. In DNA, the CDR3 is TGTGCCATCAGTGGGACAGGAAAAACTGAAGCTTTCTTT. Translation: CAISGTGKTEAFF.

The chain recombines TRBV6-5 with TRBJ2-5; TRBD2 is a possible D gene (6 bases). The germline V gene has CDR1 MNHEY and CDR2 SVGAGI. Trimming left V 0 bases short and J 6 bases short, with 14 bases between. The CDR3 is 15 residues long. CDR3 amino acids: CASSYSYVGGQTQYF. The CDR3 DNA sequence: TGTGCCAGCAGTTACTCCTACGTGGGAGGACAGACCCAGTACTTC.

The chain joins TRBV2 to TRBJ1-5; D ambiguous. Trimming left V 5 bases short and J 0 bases short, with 5 bases between. This CDR3 has 13 amino acids. CDR1 is SNHLY, CDR2 FYNNEI, per germline. The CDR3 bases are TGTGCCAGCAGTCGGGGTAGCAATCAGCCCCAGCATTTT. It translates to CASSRGSNQPQHF.

In its sample, this clone was seen once. The chain links TRBV7-9 to TRBJ2-5; D gene ambiguous. The CDR3 totals 13 residues. Germline CDR1 is SEHNR and CDR2 is FQNEAQ (reference sequence). The V end lost 5 bases, the J end lost 4 bases, and 11 bases lay between the germline ends. The CDR3 nucleotides read TGTGCCAGCAGCCTCTCGACCAGAGAGACCCAGTACTTC. Its translation is CASSLSTRETQYF. The whole variable domain, remainder taken from reference TRBV7-9 and TRBJ2-5, is DTGVSQNPRHKITKRGQNVTFRCDPISEHNRLYWYRQTLGQGPEFLTYFQNEAQLEKSRLLSDRFSAERPKGSFSTLEIQRTEQGDSAMYLCASSLSTRETQYFGPGTRLLVL.

The V call is TRBV9, the J call TRBJ1-1; D ambiguous. Germline values: CDR1 SGDLS, CDR2 YYNGEE. The CDR3 totals 14 residues. The ends were cut back, 0 bases at V and 5 bases at J, with 11 bases in the middle. The CDR3 here is CASSVDFRRTEAFF. CDR3 coding DNA: TGTGCCAGCAGCGTAGATTTTCGACGGACTGAAGCTTTCTTT.

The chain combines TRBV5-6 with TRBJ1-2; D is unclear. Germline assignment: CDR1 SGHDT and CDR2 YYEEEE. The CDR3 runs to 11 residues. Trimming cost V 5 bases and J 3 bases, with 5 bases left between them. The CDR3 protein is CASSIDYGYTF. Written as DNA, the CDR3 is TGTGCCAGCAGTATAGACTATGGCTACACCTTC.

About this clone itself: Germline is not matched at one junction end, which may reflect a read error. The chain has TRBV5-1 and TRBJ2-1; unclear D gene. Germline V gene sequence: CDR1 SGHRS, CDR2 YFSETQ. This CDR3 comprises 11 residues. DNA for the CDR3: TGCGCCAGCAGCTTGAGCAATGGGCAGTTCTTC. This codes for CASSLSNGQFF.

Only a few counts were recorded for this clone. The chain recombines TRBV5-1 with TRBJ2-5; 8 positions match TRBD1. The CDR3 runs to 17 residues. Germline CDR1 and CDR2: SGHRS and YFSETQ. V lost 2 bases to trimming and J lost 1 base; unmatched junction nucleotides: 10. CDR3 nucleotide sequence: TGCGCCAGCAGCTTTGGACCAGGGGGCGCGTCCCAAGAGACCCAGTACTTC. Its protein product is CASSFGPGGASQETQYF. Drawing the rest from reference TRBV5-1 and TRBJ2-5, the complete variable domain is KAGVTQTPRYLIKTRGQQVTLSCSPISGHRSVSWYQQTPGQGLQFLFEYFSETQRNKGNFPGRFSGRQFSNSRSEMNVSTLELGDSALYLCASSFGPGGASQETQYFGPGTRLLVL.

The count of this clone is one. The chain uses TRBV5-1 and TRBJ2-5, with D perhaps being TRBD1 or TRBD2 (6 bases each). The CDR3 length is 15 residues. V lost 5 bases, J lost 2 bases, and 16 bases lay in between. CDR1 SGHRS and CDR2 YFSETQ come from the germline V gene. This chain's CDR3 is CASSLLGGPQETQYF. CDR3 sequence (DNA): TGCGCCAGCAGTCTTCTAGGGGGGCCACAAGAGACCCAGTACTTC.

The chain has TRBV28 and TRBJ1-2; the match to TRBD1 covers 8 bases. V shed 7 bases and J 6 bases; nucleotides not matched to a gene: 16. Germline loops: CDR1 MDHEN, CDR2 SYDVKM. CDR3 length: 16 amino acids. As DNA, the CDR3 is TGTGCCAGCACCCTCACAGGTGGGACAGGACTAAATGGCTACACCTTC. Translated: CASTLTGGTGLNGYTF.

This chain links TRBV6-6 with TRBJ1-2; 9 nucleotides align to TRBD1. From germline, CDR1 is MNHNY and CDR2 SVGAGI (reference sequence). The CDR3 has 13 residues. The ends lost 6 bases at V and 5 bases at J; junction bases unmatched: 4. CDR3 bases: TGTGCCAGCAGCCAGGACAGGGGATATGGCTACACCTTC. It encodes CASSQDRGYGYTF.

This rearrangement joins TRBV27 to TRBJ2-7; D is uncertain. Germline CDR1 reads MNHEY; CDR2 reads SMNVEV (reference sequence). This CDR3 is 12 amino acids long. The V end lost 7 bases, the J end lost 4 bases, and 11 bases lay between the germline ends. The CDR3 region has the DNA TGTGCCAGCACCTCGACACCTTACGAGCAGTACTTC. As protein: CASTSTPYEQYF.